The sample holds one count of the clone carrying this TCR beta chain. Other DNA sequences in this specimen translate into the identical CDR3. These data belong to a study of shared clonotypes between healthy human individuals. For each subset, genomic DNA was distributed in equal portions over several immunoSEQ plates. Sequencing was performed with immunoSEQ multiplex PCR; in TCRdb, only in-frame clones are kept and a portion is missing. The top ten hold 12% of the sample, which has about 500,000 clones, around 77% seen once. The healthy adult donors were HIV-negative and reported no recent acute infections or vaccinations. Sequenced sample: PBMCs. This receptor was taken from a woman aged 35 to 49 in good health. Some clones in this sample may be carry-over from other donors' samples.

CDR3 loop: CASSDAGLASYEQYF. CDR3 coding DNA: TGTGCCAGTAGTGATGCCGGACTTGCTTCCTACGAGCAGTACTTC. The chain recombines TRBV19 with TRBJ2-7, with D perhaps matching TRBD2 (5 bases). Germline V gene sequence: CDR1 LNHDA, CDR2 SQIVND (reference sequence). CDR3 size: 15 residues. Deletions cut 5 bases from V and 1 base from J, with 15 bases between.